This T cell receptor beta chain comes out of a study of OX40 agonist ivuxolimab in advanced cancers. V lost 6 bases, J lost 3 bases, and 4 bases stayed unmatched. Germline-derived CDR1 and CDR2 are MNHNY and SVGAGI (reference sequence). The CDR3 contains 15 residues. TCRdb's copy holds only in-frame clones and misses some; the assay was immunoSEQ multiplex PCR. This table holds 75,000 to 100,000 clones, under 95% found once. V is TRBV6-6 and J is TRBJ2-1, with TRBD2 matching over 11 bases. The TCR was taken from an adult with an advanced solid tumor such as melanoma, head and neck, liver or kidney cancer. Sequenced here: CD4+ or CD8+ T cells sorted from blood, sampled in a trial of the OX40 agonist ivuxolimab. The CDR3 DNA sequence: TGTGCCAGCAGACAGACTAGCGGGATCTACAATGAGCAGTTCTTC. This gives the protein CASRQTSGIYNEQFF.